This T cell receptor beta chain was found in a study of shared clonotypes between healthy human individuals. For the study at large: The donors, two women and a few men, were aged 18 to 49. Each donor's CD8 memory used one plate, CD8 naive two, each CD4 subset three. General study results and limits: Generally, naive subsets (rather than memory subsets) showed larger estimated richness.

The repertoire was sequenced with immunoSEQ multiplex PCR; TCRdb's copy has only in-frame clones and lacks some. The table records 170,000 or so clones, approximately 70% of them present only once. As concerns this clone: What it recognizes is unknown. Additional DNA sequences in this sample encode the identical CDR3.

From CD4+ cells came CD45RA+ naive and CD45RA-negative memory subsets. The CDR3 runs 12 residues. Germline-derived CDR1 and CDR2 are SNHLY and FYNNEI. The V end was cut by 4 bases, the J end by 2 bases, with 6 bases between. Sample: memory CD4+ T cells sorted from blood. Noted subset: CD45RA-negative fraction. The chain carries TRBV2 and TRBJ2-7; no definite D call. The sequence derives from a man aged 25 to 40 in good health. In nucleotides, the CDR3 is TGTGCCAGCAGTGCACAGACCTACGAGCAGTACTTC. It yields the protein CASSAQTYEQYF.